This TCR beta chain derives from a study of shared T cell receptors in the human thymus. Data came from immunoSEQ multiplex PCR; TCRdb stores just in-frame clones and leaves some out. Found here are 450,000 to 650,000 clones, more than 75% of them singletons; the top ten hold 0.01% to 0.015%. CDR3 length: 14 residues. Germline CDR1 reads SNHLY; CDR2 reads FYNNEI. The V and J ends lost 6 bases and 1 base, in that order; junction bases with no gene match: 4. The same sample was also used in a study of human thymus T cells. That paper notes: Healthy Finnish infants undergoing corrective surgery for congenital heart defects provided the donor material. Thymus tissue was removed during corrective cardiac surgery. The authors found apparently biased V and J gene usage in thymic and blood repertoires. Unrelated people showed highly overlapping thymic repertoires, related research reported.

The chain carries TRBV2 and TRBJ2-5; 8 bases fit TRBD2. This sequence originates from a boy under three years old with a congenital heart defect. The sample taken for sequencing was thymocytes. Written as DNA, the CDR3 is TGTGCCAGCAGGGTAGCGGGGACCCAAGAGACCCAGTACTTC. This gives the protein CASRVAGTQETQYF.